Listed below are T cell receptor beta chains from one sample, sequenced in a study of human T cells and chemical hapten exposure. TCRdb fed the RACE reads into MiXCR, producing one record per CDR3 protein. The data show tens of thousands of distinct CDR3 sequences, roughly a tenth seen once. The source material was whole blood, sampled in connection with sensitization to the hapten diphenylcyclopropenone (DPC). The receptors were sampled from a man aged 40-49 years with alopecia areata. Some clones in this sample may be carry-over from other donors' samples. Both conserved end residues are trimmed from each CDR3.

V: TRBV29-1
length: 12
J: TRBJ1-4
CDR3: SVRRGRSNEKLF

V: TRBV5-1
length: 13
J: TRBJ2-2
CDR3: ASRGTSGGTGELF

V: TRBV9
length: 14
J: TRBJ2-2
CDR3: ASSVVAGMNTGELF

V: TRBV29-1
length: 13
J: TRBJ1-2
CDR3: SVGDYSGPVYGYT

V: TRBV28
length: 10
J: TRBJ1-5
CDR3: ASTVVDQPQH

V: TRBV29-1
length: 12
J: TRBJ2-1
CDR3: SVRPWTGDGEQF

V: TRBV28
length: 12
J: TRBJ2-5
CDR3: ASSSGRVKETQY

V: TRBV19
length: 13
J: TRBJ2-7
CDR3: ASSLIRDISYEQY

V: TRBV20-1
length: 10
J: TRBJ2-1
CDR3: SANSRVNEQF

V: TRBV27
length: 12
J: TRBJ2-2
CDR3: ASSPYRDTGELF

V: TRBV29-1
length: 13
J: TRBJ1-2
CDR3: SVEDGTGGGYGYT

V: TRBV19
length: 11
J: TRBJ1-6
CDR3: ASHRTGDSPLH

V: TRBV29-1
length: 12
J: TRBJ2-3
CDR3: SVGGAGNTDTQY

V: TRBV29-1
length: 12
J: TRBJ2-1
CDR3: SVTSGTAYNEQF

V: TRBV29-1
length: 13
J: TRBJ2-1
CDR3: SVWERQGRGGEQF

V: TRBV25-1
length: 16
J: TRBJ2-6
CDR3: ASSEPRTLSSGANVLT

V: TRBV7-3
length: 13
J: TRBJ2-1
CDR3: ASSLSAGAYNEQF

V: TRBV7-2
length: 11
J: TRBJ2-1
CDR3: ASSPGPANEQF